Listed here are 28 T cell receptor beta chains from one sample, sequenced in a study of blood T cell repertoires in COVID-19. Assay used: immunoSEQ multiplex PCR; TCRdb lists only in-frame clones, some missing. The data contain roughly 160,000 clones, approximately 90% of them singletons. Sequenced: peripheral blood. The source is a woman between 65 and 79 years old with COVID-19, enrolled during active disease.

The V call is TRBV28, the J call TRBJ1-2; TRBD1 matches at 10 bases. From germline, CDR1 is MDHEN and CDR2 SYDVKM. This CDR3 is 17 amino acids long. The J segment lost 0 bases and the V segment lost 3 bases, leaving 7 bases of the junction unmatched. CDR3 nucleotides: TGTGCCAGCAGTTTTAGTGGACAGGGGGACGCTAACTATGGCTACACCTTC. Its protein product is CASSFSGQGDANYGYTF.

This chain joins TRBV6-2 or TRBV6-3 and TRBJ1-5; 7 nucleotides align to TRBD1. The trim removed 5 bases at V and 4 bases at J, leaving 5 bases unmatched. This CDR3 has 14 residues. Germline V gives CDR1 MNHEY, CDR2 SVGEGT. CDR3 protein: CASSRDSGNQPQHF. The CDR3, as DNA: TGTGCCAGCAGTCGGGACAGTGGAAATCAGCCCCAGCATTTT.

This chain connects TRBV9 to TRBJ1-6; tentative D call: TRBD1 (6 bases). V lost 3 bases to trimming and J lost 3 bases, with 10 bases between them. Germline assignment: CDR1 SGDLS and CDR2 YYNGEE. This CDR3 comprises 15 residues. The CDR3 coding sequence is TGTGCCAGCAGCGGCCTACAGGGCTATAATTCACCCCTCCACTTT. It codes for CASSGLQGYNSPLHF.

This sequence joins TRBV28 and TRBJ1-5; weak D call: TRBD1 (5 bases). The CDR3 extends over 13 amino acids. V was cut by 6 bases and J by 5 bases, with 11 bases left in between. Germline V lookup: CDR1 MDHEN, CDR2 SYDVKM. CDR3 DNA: TGTGCCAGCAGCTCCCCGGGGGATCAGCCCCAGCATTTT. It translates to CASSSPGDQPQHF.

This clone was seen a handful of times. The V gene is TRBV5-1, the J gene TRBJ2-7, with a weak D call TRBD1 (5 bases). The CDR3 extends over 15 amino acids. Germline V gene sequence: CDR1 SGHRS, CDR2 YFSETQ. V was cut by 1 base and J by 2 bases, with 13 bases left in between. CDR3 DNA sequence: TGCGCCAGCAGCTTGTCTGGGCAGGGTGCCTACGAGCAGTACTTC. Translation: CASSLSGQGAYEQYF. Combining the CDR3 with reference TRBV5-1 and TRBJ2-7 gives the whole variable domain KAGVTQTPRYLIKTRGQQVTLSCSPISGHRSVSWYQQTPGQGLQFLFEYFSETQRNKGNFPGRFSGRQFSNSRSEMNVSTLELGDSALYLCASSLSGQGAYEQYFGPGTRLTVT.

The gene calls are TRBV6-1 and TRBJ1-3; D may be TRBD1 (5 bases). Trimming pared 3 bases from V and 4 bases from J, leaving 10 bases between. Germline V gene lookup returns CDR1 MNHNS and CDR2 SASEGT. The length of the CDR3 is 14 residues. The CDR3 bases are TGTGCCAGCAGTGACGCGGGGGGAGGAAACACCATATATTTT. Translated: CASSDAGGGNTIYF.

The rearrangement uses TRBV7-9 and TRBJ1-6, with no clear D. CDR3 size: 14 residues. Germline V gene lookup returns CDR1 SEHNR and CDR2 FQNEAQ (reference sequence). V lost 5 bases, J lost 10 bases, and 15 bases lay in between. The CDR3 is CASSEGVYGSPLHF. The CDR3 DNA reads TGTGCCAGCAGCGAGGGAGTCTACGGCTCACCCCTCCACTTT.

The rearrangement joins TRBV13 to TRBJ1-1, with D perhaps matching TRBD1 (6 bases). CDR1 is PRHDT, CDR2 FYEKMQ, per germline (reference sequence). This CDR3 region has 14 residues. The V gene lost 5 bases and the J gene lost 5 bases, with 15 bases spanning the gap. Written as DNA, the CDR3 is TGTGCCAGCAGCCCCCAACAGGGTTGGACTGAAGCTTTCTTT. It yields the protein CASSPQQGWTEAFF.

The CDR3 bases are TGTGCCAGCAGCTTGGTTCCCACCCGGGACAGGGAGCAAGAGACCCAGTACTTC. The encoded protein is CASSLVPTRDREQETQYF. This chain connects TRBV5-4 to TRBJ2-5, with 9 bases fitting TRBD1. The germline V gene encodes CDR1 SGHNT and CDR2 YYREEE (reference sequence). The CDR3 length is 18 residues. V trimming: 0 bases; J trimming: 2 bases; junction bases outside the gene matches: 11.

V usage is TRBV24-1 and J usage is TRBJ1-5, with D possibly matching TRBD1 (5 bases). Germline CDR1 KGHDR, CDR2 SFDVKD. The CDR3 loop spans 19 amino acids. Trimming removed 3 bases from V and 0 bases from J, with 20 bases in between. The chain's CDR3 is CATSDRPGRGYYSNQPQHF. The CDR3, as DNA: TGTGCCACCAGTGATCGCCCAGGGCGGGGATACTATAGCAATCAGCCCCAGCATTTT.

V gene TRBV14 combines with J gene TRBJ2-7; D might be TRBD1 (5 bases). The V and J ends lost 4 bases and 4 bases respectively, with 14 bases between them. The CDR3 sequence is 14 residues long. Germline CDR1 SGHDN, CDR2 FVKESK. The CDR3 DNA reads TGTGCCAGCAGCCGCCGGCACCAGGGATACGAGCAGTACTTC. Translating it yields CASSRRHQGYEQYF.

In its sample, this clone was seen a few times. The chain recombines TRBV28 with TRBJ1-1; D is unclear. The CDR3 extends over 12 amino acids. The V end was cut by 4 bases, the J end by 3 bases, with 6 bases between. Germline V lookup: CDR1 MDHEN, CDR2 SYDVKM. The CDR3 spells CASSSEYTEAFF. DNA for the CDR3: TGTGCCAGCAGTTCTGAGTACACTGAAGCTTTCTTT. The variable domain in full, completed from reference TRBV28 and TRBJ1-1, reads DVKVTQSSRYLVKRTGEKVFLECVQDMDHENMFWYRQDPGLGLRLIYFSYDVKMKEKGDIPEGYSVSREKKERFSLILESASTNQTSMYLCASSSEYTEAFFGQGTRLTVV.

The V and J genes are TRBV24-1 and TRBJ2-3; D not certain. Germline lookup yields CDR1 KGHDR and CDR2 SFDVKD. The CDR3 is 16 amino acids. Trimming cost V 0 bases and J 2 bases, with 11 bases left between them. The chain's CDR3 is CATSDLGRGSTDTQYF. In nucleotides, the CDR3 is TGTGCCACCAGTGATTTGGGTCGCGGTTCCACAGATACGCAGTATTTT.

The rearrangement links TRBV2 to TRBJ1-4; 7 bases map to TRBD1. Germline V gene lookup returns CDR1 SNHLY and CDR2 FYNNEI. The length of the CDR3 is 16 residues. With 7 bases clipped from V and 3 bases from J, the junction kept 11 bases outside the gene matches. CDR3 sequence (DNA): TGTGCCAGCAACCCACTGACGGGACAGCCTAATGAAAAACTGTTTTTT. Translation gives CASNPLTGQPNEKLFF.

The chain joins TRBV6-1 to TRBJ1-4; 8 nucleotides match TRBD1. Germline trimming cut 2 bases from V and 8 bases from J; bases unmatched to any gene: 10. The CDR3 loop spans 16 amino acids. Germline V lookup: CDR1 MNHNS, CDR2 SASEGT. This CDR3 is CASSERPGQVVEKLFF. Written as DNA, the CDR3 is TGTGCCAGCAGTGAACGACCGGGACAGGTGGTAGAAAAACTGTTTTTT.

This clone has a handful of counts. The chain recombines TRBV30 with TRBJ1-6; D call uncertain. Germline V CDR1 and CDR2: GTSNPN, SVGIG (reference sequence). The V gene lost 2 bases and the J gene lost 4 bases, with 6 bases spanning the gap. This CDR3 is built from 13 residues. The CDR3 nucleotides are TGTGCCTGGAGTAAGAGTTATAATTCACCCCTCCACTTT. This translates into CAWSKSYNSPLHF.

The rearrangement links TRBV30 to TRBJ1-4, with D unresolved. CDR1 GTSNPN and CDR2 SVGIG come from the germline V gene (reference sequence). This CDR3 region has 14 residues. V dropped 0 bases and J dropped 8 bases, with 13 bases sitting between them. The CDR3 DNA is TGTGCCTGGAGTGTCAACCCTAGCAGCGAAAAACTGTTTTTT. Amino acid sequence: CAWSVNPSSEKLFF.

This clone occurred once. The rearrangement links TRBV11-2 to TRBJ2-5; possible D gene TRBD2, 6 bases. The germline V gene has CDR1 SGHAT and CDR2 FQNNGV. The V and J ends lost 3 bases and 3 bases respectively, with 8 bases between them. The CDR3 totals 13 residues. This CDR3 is CASSFRGKETQYF. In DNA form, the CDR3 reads TGTGCCAGCAGCTTTCGGGGGAAAGAGACCCAGTACTTC. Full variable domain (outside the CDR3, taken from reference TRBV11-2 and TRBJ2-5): EAGVAQSPRYKIIEKRQSVAFWCNPISGHATLYWYQQILGQGPKLLIQFQNNGVVDDSQLPKDRFSAERLKGVDSTLKIQPAKLEDSAVYLCASSFRGKETQYFGPGTRLLVL.

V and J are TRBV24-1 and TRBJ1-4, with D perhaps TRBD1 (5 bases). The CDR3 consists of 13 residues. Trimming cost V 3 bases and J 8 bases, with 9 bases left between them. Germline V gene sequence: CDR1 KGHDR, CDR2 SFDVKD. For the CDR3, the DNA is TGTGCCACCAGTGATACACAGGAAGAAAAACTGTTTTTT. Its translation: CATSDTQEEKLFF.

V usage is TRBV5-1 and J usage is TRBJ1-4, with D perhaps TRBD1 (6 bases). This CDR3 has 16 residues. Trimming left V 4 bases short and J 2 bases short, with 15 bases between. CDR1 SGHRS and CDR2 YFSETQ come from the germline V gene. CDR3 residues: CASSPGSGVTNEKLFF. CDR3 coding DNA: TGCGCCAGCAGCCCTGGGTCAGGGGTGACTAATGAAAAACTGTTTTTT. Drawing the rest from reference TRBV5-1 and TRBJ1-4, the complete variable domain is KAGVTQTPRYLIKTRGQQVTLSCSPISGHRSVSWYQQTPGQGLQFLFEYFSETQRNKGNFPGRFSGRQFSNSRSEMNVSTLELGDSALYLCASSPGSGVTNEKLFFGSGTQLSVL.

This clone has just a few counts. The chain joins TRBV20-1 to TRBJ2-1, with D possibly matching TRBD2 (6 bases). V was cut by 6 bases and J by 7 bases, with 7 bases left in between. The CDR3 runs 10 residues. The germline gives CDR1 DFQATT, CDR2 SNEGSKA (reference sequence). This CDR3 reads CSAGGNEQFF. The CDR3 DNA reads TGCAGTGCCGGAGGGAATGAGCAGTTCTTC.

The CDR3 DNA follows: TGTGCCAGTAGTATAGCCCCGGTATACAGAGTAGAGACCCAGTACTTC. Translating gives CASSIAPVYRVETQYF. The chain uses TRBV19 and TRBJ2-5; D not certain. Germline CDR1 reads LNHDA; CDR2 reads SQIVND (reference sequence). The CDR3 runs 16 residues. V was pared by 1 base and J by 4 bases, with 16 bases between. The full variable domain, in which reference TRBV19 and TRBJ2-5 provide the parts outside the CDR3, is DGGITQSPKYLFRKEGQNVTLSCEQNLNHDAMYWYRQDPGQGLRLIYYSQIVNDFQKGDIAEGYSVSREKKESFPLTVTSAQKNPTAFYLCASSIAPVYRVETQYFGPGTRLLVL.

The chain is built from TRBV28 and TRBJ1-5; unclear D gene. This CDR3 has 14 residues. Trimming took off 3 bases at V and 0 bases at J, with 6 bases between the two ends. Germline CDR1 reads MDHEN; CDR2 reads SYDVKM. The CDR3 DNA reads TGTGCCAGCAGTTTTTGGAGTAGCAATCAGCCCCAGCATTTT. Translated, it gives CASSFWSSNQPQHF.

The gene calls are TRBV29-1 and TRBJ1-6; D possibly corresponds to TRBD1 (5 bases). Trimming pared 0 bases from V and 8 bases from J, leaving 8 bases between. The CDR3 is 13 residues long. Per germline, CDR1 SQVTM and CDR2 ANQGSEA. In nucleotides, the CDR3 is TGCAGCGTTGAAGACAGGGTTCATTCACCCCTCCACTTT. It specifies CSVEDRVHSPLHF.

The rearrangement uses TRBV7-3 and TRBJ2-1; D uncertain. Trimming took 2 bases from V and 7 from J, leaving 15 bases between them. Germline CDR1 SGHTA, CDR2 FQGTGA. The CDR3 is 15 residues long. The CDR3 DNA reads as TGTGCCAGCAGCTTAGGCCGATCGGCGAGGAATGAGCAGTTCTTC. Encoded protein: CASSLGRSARNEQFF.

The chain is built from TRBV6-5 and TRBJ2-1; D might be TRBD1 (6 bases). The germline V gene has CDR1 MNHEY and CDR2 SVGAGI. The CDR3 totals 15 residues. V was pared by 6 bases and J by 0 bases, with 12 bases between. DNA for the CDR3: TGTGCCAGCAGACCCGACAGGAGCTCCTACAATGAGCAGTTCTTC. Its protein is CASRPDRSSYNEQFF.

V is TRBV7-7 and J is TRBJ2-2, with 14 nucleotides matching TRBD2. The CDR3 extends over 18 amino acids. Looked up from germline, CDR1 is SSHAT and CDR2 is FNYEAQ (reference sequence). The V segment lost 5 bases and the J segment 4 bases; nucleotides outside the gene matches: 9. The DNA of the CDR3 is TGTGCCAGCAGCCTGGGACTAGCGGGAGCGCGTGGCACCGGGGAGCTGTTTTTT. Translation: CASSLGLAGARGTGELFF.

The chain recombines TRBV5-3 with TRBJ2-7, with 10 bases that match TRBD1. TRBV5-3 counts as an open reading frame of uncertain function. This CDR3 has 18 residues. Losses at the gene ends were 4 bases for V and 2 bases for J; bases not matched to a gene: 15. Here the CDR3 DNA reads TGTGCCAGAAGCCACCGGGACAGGGGCTTGATCTCTACCTACGAGCAGTACTTC. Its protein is CARSHRDRGLISTYEQYF.